The sequence of this T cell receptor beta chain was determined in a study of T cells in Graves' hyperthyroidism and ophthalmopathy. General study results and limits: Ophthalmopathy was distinguished from stable hyperthyroidism by 13 V-J signatures. Blood also showed most of the thyroid clonotypes that were expanded above 0.001.

V lost 6 bases, J lost 7 bases, and 12 bases lay in between. Germline V gene sequence: CDR1 SNHLY, CDR2 FYNNEI. The CDR3 totals 12 residues. RNA transcripts gave rise to amplified TCR beta CDR3 regions. HTBI primers were the set used in a first-round RT-PCR of the TCR CDR3. Via MiXCR, TCRdb re-called the multiplex PCR reads, giving one row per CDR3 protein. The sample shows roughly 300,000 distinct CDR3 sequences, about 21% of them seen only once. Patients aged 18 to 65 had newly diagnosed hyperthyroidism that had lasted under 2 months. Reasons for excluding patients were uncontrolled infection, other autoimmune disease, pregnancy or lactation. As regards this clonotype: Its target is not known.

The V call is TRBV2, the J call TRBJ2-5; unclear D gene. This receptor was taken from a woman in her fifties or sixties with Graves' hyperthyroidism. The sequenced sample consisted of blood. The CDR3 DNA reads TGTGCCAGCAGCGTGGAACTTGGGACCCAGTACTTC. Its translation: CASSVELGTQYF. Filled out from reference TRBV2 and TRBJ2-5, the complete variable domain reads EPEVTQTPSHQVTQMGQEVILRCVPISNHLYFYWYRQILGQKVEFLVSFYNNEISEKSEIFDDQFSVERPDGSNFTLKIRSTKLEDSAMYFCASSVELGTQYFGPGTRLLVL.